A selection of T cell receptor beta chains follows, all from one sample in a study of blood T cell repertoires in COVID-19. TCRdb keeps only in-frame clones here, not all; method: immunoSEQ multiplex PCR. Of 200,000 or so clones detected, roughly 80% appear once; the ten largest clones hold over 9.5%. The specimen was peripheral blood. The source is a woman of 80 years or more with acute or convalescent COVID-19. CDR3s include the opening cysteine and the closing phenylalanine or tryptophan. D genes are given only for firm matches. Only part of the rows carry a size: once, few, many, or a class if the clone is expanded.

clone size	V gene	J gene	D gene	CDR3 DNA	CDR3 protein
few	TRBV2	TRBJ1-4	NA	TGTGCCAGCAGTCCCAACGCCGGGAATAATGAAAAACTGTTTTTT	CASSPNAGNNEKLFF
NA	TRBV19	TRBJ2-1	TRBD2	TGTGCCAGTAGCACCACGGCGCTAGCGGGAGGGGTCAATGAGCAGTTCTTC	CASSTTALAGGVNEQFF
NA	TRBV12-3/TRBV12-4	TRBJ2-5	TRBD2	TGTGCCAGCAGATCGCGGGGGATAGAGACCCAGTACTTC	CASRSRGIETQYF
NA	TRBV3-1/TRBV3-2	TRBJ2-5	NA	TGTGCCAGCAGCCAATGGCTAGGCGTGCAAGAGACCCAGTACTTC	CASSQWLGVQETQYF
NA	TRBV11-2	TRBJ1-2	NA	TGTGCCAGCAGCTCCACAGGGCCCCCCGGATATGGCTACACCTTC	CASSSTGPPGYGYTF
NA	TRBV6-5	TRBJ1-1	NA	TGTGCCAGCAGGGGGCGCCGCTTGAACACTGAAGCTTTCTTT	CASRGRRLNTEAFF
NA	TRBV9	TRBJ1-3	NA	TGTGCCAGCAGCGAACACGACAATGGAAACACCATATATTTT	CASSEHDNGNTIYF
NA	TRBV7-9	TRBJ2-3	TRBD2	TGTGCCAGCAGCTCGGGACTAGCGTTTACAGATACGCAGTATTTT	CASSSGLAFTDTQYF
few	TRBV18	TRBJ1-4	TRBD1	TGTGCCAGCTCACCAGCACAGGGGGTAGACGAAAAACTGTTTTTT	CASSPAQGVDEKLFF
NA	TRBV18	TRBJ1-4	NA	TGTGCCAGCTCACCACCAGGGGTTGAAAAACTGTTTTTT	CASSPPGVEKLFF
once	TRBV7-6	TRBJ1-4	NA	TGTGCCAGCAGCTTAGACAGAGGGGAAAAACTGTTTTTT	CASSLDRGEKLFF
NA	TRBV6-1	TRBJ2-1	TRBD2	TGTGCCAGCAGGACTAGCGGGCAGTACAATGAGCAGTTCTTC	CASRTSGQYNEQFF
few	TRBV5-1	TRBJ1-6	NA	TGCGCCAGCAGCGTGGCCACAGCTAATTCACCCCTCCACTTT	CASSVATANSPLHF
NA	TRBV7-9	TRBJ1-1	NA	TGTGCCAGCAGCTTAGATGTGGGCCCGCTAACTGAAGCTTTCTTT	CASSLDVGPLTEAFF
NA	TRBV7-3	TRBJ1-2	NA	TGTGCCAGCAGCTTAGGTCCCGGTACCTATGGCTACACCTTC	CASSLGPGTYGYTF
few	TRBV29-1	TRBJ1-2	NA	TGCAGCGTTGGGCAGGGCTATGGCTACACCTTC	CSVGQGYGYTF
NA	TRBV19	TRBJ1-6	NA	TGTGCCAGTAGTATGGGGCAGGCGAGTTCACCCCTCCACTTT	CASSMGQASSPLHF
NA	TRBV3-1/TRBV3-2	TRBJ1-3	TRBD1	TGTGCCAGCAGCCCCCGGGACAGGGGAAACACCATATATTTT	CASSPRDRGNTIYF
NA	TRBV27	TRBJ2-5	TRBD1	TGTGCCAGCAGTCCTACGGGACAGGCCCGTACCCAGTACTTC	CASSPTGQARTQYF
NA	TRBV5-5	TRBJ1-4	NA	TGTGCCAGCAGCTTGGGGACAGTGAATGAAAAACTGTTTTTT	CASSLGTVNEKLFF
NA	TRBV2	TRBJ1-3	TRBD1	TGTGCCAGCAACGGACAGGGTGCAGGAAACACCATATATTTT	CASNGQGAGNTIYF
few	TRBV2	TRBJ1-6	TRBD1	TGTGCCAGCAGTGAAGCGCTCACAGGGGGGTCACCCCTCCACTTT	CASSEALTGGSPLHF